Below are 25 T cell receptor beta chains sequenced from a single sample in a study of shared clonotypes between healthy human individuals. Libraries were prepared by immunoSEQ multiplex PCR; TCRdb keeps only in-frame clonotypes and omits some of them. The repertoire holds 550,000 to 800,000 clones, around 72% seen once, with approximately 1.7% in the top ten. The source material was memory CD4+ T cells sorted from blood. Sample subset: CD45RA-negative fraction. The receptors come from a woman between 25 and 40 years old in good health.

As concerns this clone: Other DNA sequences in the same sample also yield this CDR3. The V gene is TRBV7-6, the J gene TRBJ2-5; D is unresolved. With 1 base removed from V and 5 bases from J, the gap between germline ends came to 11 bases. The CDR3 sequence is 14 residues long. The germline V gene has CDR1 SGHVS and CDR2 FNYEAQ. CDR3 in amino acids: CASSLGPTRETQYF. The DNA for the CDR3 is TGTGCCAGCAGCTTAGGTCCTACACGGGAGACCCAGTACTTC.

V and J are TRBV6-5 and TRBJ2-3, with D perhaps TRBD2 (6 bases). The ends were cut back, 6 bases at V and 4 bases at J, with 17 bases in the middle. Germline V gene lookup returns CDR1 MNHEY and CDR2 SVGAGI. This CDR3 spans 15 amino acids. CDR3 DNA sequence: TGTGCCAGCAGCCTAATGCAGGGAGGCCCAGATACGCAGTATTTT. This gives the protein CASSLMQGGPDTQYF.

The J gene is TRBJ1-1, the V gene TRBV27; no clear D gene. Trimming took 6 bases from V and 2 from J, leaving 13 bases between them. The CDR3 extends over 14 amino acids. Germline CDR1 and CDR2: MNHEY and SMNVEV (reference sequence). The CDR3 DNA follows: TGTGCCAGCAGGAGTGGGGTCGTAAACACTGAAGCTTTCTTT. Translated, it gives CASRSGVVNTEAFF.

This clone was recorded at least ten times. The sample carries other DNA sequences with the same CDR3. The chain joins TRBV2 to TRBJ2-3; no reliable D call. CDR3 length equals 12 residues. Trimming removed 6 bases from V and 2 bases from J, with 6 bases in between. The germline gives CDR1 SNHLY, CDR2 FYNNEI. The CDR3 loop is CASRGDTDTQYF. CDR3 sequence (DNA): TGTGCCAGCAGGGGCGACACAGATACGCAGTATTTT.

This clone occurred once. The chain links TRBV19 to TRBJ1-1; D gene uncertain. V was pared by 3 bases and J by 6 bases, with 14 bases between. Looked up from germline, CDR1 is LNHDA and CDR2 is SQIVND (reference sequence). CDR3 length equals 14 residues. In DNA form, the CDR3 reads TGTGCCAGTAGTATTGTTGGGATGGCCCCTGAAGCTTTCTTT. Translating gives CASSIVGMAPEAFF.

The chain recombines TRBV11-3 with TRBJ1-1; 8 bases agree with TRBD1. Looked up from germline, CDR1 is SGHNT and CDR2 is YENEEA. The CDR3 consists of 16 residues. J lost 0 bases, V lost 5 bases, and 8 bases had no gene match. CDR3 coding DNA: TGTGCCAGCAGCGCAGGACAGGGAAGGCTGAACACTGAAGCTTTCTTT. This gives the protein CASSAGQGRLNTEAFF.

CDR3 in DNA: TGTGCCAGCAGTTATCCCGACCGTAATCCGTTCTTC. It specifies CASSYPDRNPFF. The J gene is TRBJ2-1, the V gene TRBV7-9; D remains unclear. CDR1 and CDR2 (germline): SEHNR, FQNEAQ (reference sequence). Trimming took off 6 bases at V and 15 bases at J, with 18 bases between the two ends. The length of the CDR3 is 12 residues.

This chain joins TRBV2 and TRBJ1-1, with D unresolved. V was trimmed by 8 bases and J by 1 base, leaving 20 bases between them. CDR1 and CDR2 from the germline V gene are SNHLY and FYNNEI. This CDR3 contains 16 residues. CDR3 sequence (DNA): TGTGCCAGCTCGGGCCTCCAGACGGCTTCGAACACTGAAGCTTTCTTT. Its protein product is CASSGLQTASNTEAFF. The variable domain in full, with the rest retrieved from reference TRBV2 and TRBJ1-1, is EPEVTQTPSHQVTQMGQEVILRCVPISNHLYFYWYRQILGQKVEFLVSFYNNEISEKSEIFDDQFSVERPDGSNFTLKIRSTKLEDSAMYFCASSGLQTASNTEAFFGQGTRLTVV.

This sequence joins TRBV5-1 and TRBJ2-7; D remains ambiguous. The CDR3 sequence is 15 residues long. The V and J ends lost 0 bases and 0 bases respectively, with 10 bases between them. The V gene's germline CDR1 is SGHRS and CDR2 YFSETQ. The CDR3 region is CASSLGPDNSYEQYF. The DNA for the CDR3 is TGCGCCAGCAGCTTGGGCCCAGATAACTCCTACGAGCAGTACTTC.

The genes are TRBV7-2 and TRBJ2-1; TRBD2 matches at 11 bases. The CDR3 runs 16 residues. The V gene's germline CDR1 is SGHTA and CDR2 FQGNSA. V lost 4 bases and J lost 7; bases outside the gene matches: 9. In DNA, the CDR3 is TGTGCCAGCAGCTGGGTAGCGGGAGGGCCGGGGAATGAGCAGTTCTTC. Translation: CASSWVAGGPGNEQFF.

For this clone: Other DNA sequences in this sample translate to the same CDR3. The chain carries TRBV7-9 and TRBJ1-5, with a tentative D call TRBD1 (5 bases). The CDR3 extends over 13 amino acids. Deletions cut 5 bases from V and 3 bases from J, with 8 bases between. Per the germline V gene, CDR1 is SEHNR and CDR2 is FQNEAQ (reference sequence). In DNA form, the CDR3 reads TGTGCCAGCAGCCCGACAGACAATCAGCCCCAGCATTTT. This encodes CASSPTDNQPQHF.

This clone was recorded a few times. The J gene is TRBJ2-1, the V gene TRBV19; D not resolved. The V end was cut by 4 bases, the J end by 6 bases, with 13 bases between. CDR1 is LNHDA and CDR2 is SQIVND in the germline V gene (reference sequence). The CDR3 consists of 14 residues. CDR3 protein: CASSTKTSFNEQFF. The CDR3 coding sequence is TGTGCCAGTAGTACCAAGACGAGCTTCAATGAGCAGTTCTTC.

This chain connects TRBV6-5 to TRBJ2-7; TRBD2 might be the D (5 bases). From germline, CDR1 is MNHEY and CDR2 SVGAGI. This CDR3 contains 15 residues. Trimming left V 6 bases short and J 2 bases short, with 17 bases between. CDR3: CASSLDFNSAYEQYF. The DNA for the CDR3 is TGTGCCAGCAGCCTCGACTTCAATAGCGCCTACGAGCAGTACTTC.

The chain recombines TRBV7-2 with TRBJ2-7, with D possibly matching TRBD2 (5 bases). The V end was cut by 0 bases, the J end by 8 bases, with 14 bases between. CDR1 is SGHTA and CDR2 is FQGNSA in the germline V gene. This CDR3 spans 14 amino acids. The CDR3 region has the DNA TGTGCCAGCAGCTTAGCTGCTAGCCAGTCAAAGCAGTACTTC. It yields the protein CASSLAASQSKQYF.

V usage is TRBV28 and J usage is TRBJ2-1, with 7 bases aligning to TRBD2. This CDR3 comprises 14 residues. Losses at the gene ends were 3 bases for V and 5 bases for J; bases not matched to a gene: 4. CDR1 and CDR2 (germline): MDHEN, SYDVKM. The CDR3 region has the DNA TGTGCCAGCAGTTTGACTAGCTTGAACAATGAGCAGTTCTTC. Translation: CASSLTSLNNEQFF.

About this clone: Other nucleotide sequences from this sample produce the same CDR3. This chain links TRBV29-1 with TRBJ2-5; 8 nucleotides line up with TRBD2. The CDR3 length is 12 residues. Per the germline V gene, CDR1 is SQVTM and CDR2 is ANQGSEA. The CDR3 region is CSARGGGETQYF. The CDR3 nucleotides read TGCAGTGCCCGGGGGGGTGGAGAGACCCAGTACTTC.

A note on this clone: The sample contains more than one DNA sequence encoding this CDR3. The chain is built from TRBV5-1 and TRBJ2-3; no definite D call. Germline V lookup: CDR1 SGHRS, CDR2 YFSETQ. This CDR3 contains 12 residues. The V end lost 0 bases, the J end lost 5 bases, and 4 bases lay between the germline ends. The CDR3 spells CASSLDLDTQYF. The CDR3 coding sequence is TGCGCCAGCAGCTTGGACCTAGATACGCAGTATTTT.

This sequence joins TRBV27 and TRBJ1-5; D call uncertain. V was cut by 3 bases and J by 2 bases, with 11 bases left in between. This CDR3 contains 15 residues. Germline V gene data show CDR1 as MNHEY and CDR2 as SMNVEV (reference sequence). DNA of the CDR3: TGTGCCAGCAGTTTCAGCGTAACGGGCAATCAGCCCCAGCATTTT. This gives the protein CASSFSVTGNQPQHF.

This sequence joins TRBV27 and TRBJ2-7; D not resolved. Trimming took 5 bases from V and 8 from J, leaving 22 bases between them. The CDR3 is made up of 15 amino acids. In germline, CDR1 is MNHEY, CDR2 SMNVEV (reference sequence). CDR3 nucleotides: TGTGCCAGCAGTCCAAACCTCATGGGGAAGTTCAAGCAGTACTTC. Translated: CASSPNLMGKFKQYF.

This chain joins TRBV28 and TRBJ2-3, with 11 bases aligning to TRBD2. Germline values: CDR1 MDHEN, CDR2 SYDVKM. V gave up 4 bases and J gave up 0 bases; unmatched junction bases: 9. This CDR3 region has 18 residues. In DNA, the CDR3 is TGTGCCAGCAGTTCCCACCGACTAGCGGGGCACAGCACAGATACGCAGTATTTT. This sequence encodes CASSSHRLAGHSTDTQYF.

This clone has only a few counts. The V call is TRBV29-1, the J call TRBJ1-2; no clear D gene. The CDR3 consists of 13 residues. Germline V CDR1 and CDR2: SQVTM, ANQGSEA. V was shortened by 4 bases and J by 6 bases, with 15 bases between the two germline ends. The CDR3 DNA reads as TGCAGCGTTGGCGAGTCCGGGGAGGATGGCTACACCTTC. Amino acid sequence: CSVGESGEDGYTF.

As to this clone: In the same sample, other DNA sequences code for this CDR3. The V call is TRBV4-1, the J call TRBJ2-3; possible D gene TRBD2, 6 bases. With 1 base removed from V and 4 bases from J, the gap between germline ends came to 6 bases. The germline V gene encodes CDR1 MGHRA and CDR2 YSYEKL. The CDR3 is made up of 13 amino acids. The CDR3: CASSQAGADTQYF. In DNA form, the CDR3 reads TGCGCCAGCAGCCAAGCGGGGGCAGATACGCAGTATTTT.

The chain joins TRBV4-2 to TRBJ2-3; TRBD2 matches at 10 bases. The CDR3 is 19 residues long. V was clipped by 0 bases and J by 0 bases; unmatched bases: 9. CDR1 is LGHNA and CDR2 is YNFKEQ in the germline V gene. CDR3 residues: CASSQDFSGRVLSTDTQYF. As DNA, the CDR3 is TGTGCCAGCAGCCAAGATTTCAGCGGGAGGGTCCTCAGCACAGATACGCAGTATTTT.

This clone was observed at least ten times. V is TRBV2 and J is TRBJ2-1; weak D call: TRBD2 (6 bases). CDR3 size: 15 residues. Trimming shortened V by 7 bases and J by 4 bases, and 17 bases separated the two germline ends. Germline-derived CDR1 and CDR2 are SNHLY and FYNNEI. CDR3 nucleotide sequence: TGTGCCAGCAAGACGGCAAGTGGGAGGTACAATGAGCAGTTCTTC. The encoded protein is CASKTASGRYNEQFF.

The chain links TRBV5-1 to TRBJ2-3; tentative D call: TRBD2 (6 bases). V was clipped by 4 bases and J by 0 bases, with 12 bases between them. CDR3 length: 15 amino acids. Germline V gene sequence: CDR1 SGHRS, CDR2 YFSETQ. The CDR3 loop is CASSPERASTDTQYF. The CDR3 region has the DNA TGCGCCAGCAGCCCGGAGCGGGCTAGCACAGATACGCAGTATTTT.